The rows below give T cell receptor beta chains drawn from one sample of a study of response to subunit inactivated influenza vaccine. TCRdb used MiXCR to reprocess the RT-PCR reads, holding one entry per CDR3 protein. The data hold 500,000 or so distinct CDR3 sequences, with more than 15% observed a single time. The source material was CD4+ T cells sorted from PBMCs, sampled approximately 25 months after vaccination. The receptors derive from a man between 50 and 69 years old who received an inactivated influenza vaccine. Both conserved end residues are part of each CDR3. A D gene is named only where the DNA matches it firmly. Some rows have no size entry. The others give once, few or many, or a class for an expanded clone.

few | TRBJ1-2 | 13 | TRBV12-3/TRBV12-4 | NA | CASSLRVMHGYTF | TGTGCCAGCAGTTTGAGGGTGATGCATGGCTACACCTTC
few | TRBJ2-5 | 13 | TRBV4-1 | NA | CASSQILKETQYF | TGCGCCAGCAGCCAGATCTTGAAAGAGACCCAGTACTTC
few | TRBJ1-1 | 13 | TRBV6-2/TRBV6-3 | NA | CASRYGTSLKAFF | TGTGCCAGCAGATACGGGACATCACTGAAAGCTTTCTTT
many | TRBJ2-7 | 12 | TRBV12-3/TRBV12-4 | NA | CASSLVNYEQYF | TGTGCCAGCTCACTAGTTAATTACGAGCAGTACTTC
few | TRBJ2-7 | 18 | TRBV6-1 | NA | CASSEALPSRAWGYEQYF | TGTGCCAGCAGTGAAGCGCTTCCGTCCCGGGCCTGGGGCTACGAGCAGTACTTC
many | TRBJ2-3 | 13 | TRBV4-3 | TRBD2 | CASSQGTSNTQYF | TGCGCCAGCAGCCAAGGGACTAGCAATACGCAGTATTTT
few | TRBJ2-5 | 14 | TRBV14 | NA | CASSQGGLEETQYF | TGTGCCAGCAGCCAAGGTGGTCTAGAAGAGACCCAGTACTTC
many | TRBJ2-7 | 17 | TRBV10-1 | NA | CASSEVSGTALDDEQYF | TGCGCCAGCAGCGAAGTGTCAGGGACTGCCCTGGATGACGAGCAGTACTTC
few | TRBJ2-6 | 15 | TRBV6-2/TRBV6-3 | TRBD1 | CASRRTGSGANVLTF | TGTGCCAGCAGGCGGACAGGGTCCGGGGCCAACGTCCTGACTTTC
NA | TRBJ2-1 | 16 | TRBV5-1 | TRBD2 | CASSLASGLSYNEQFF | TGCGCCAGCAGCTTGGCTAGCGGTCTCTCCTACAATGAGCAGTTCTTC
many | TRBJ2-7 | 15 | TRBV10-3 | TRBD1 | CAISGGQGASYEQYF | TGTGCCATCAGTGGGGGACAGGGGGCTTCCTACGAGCAGTACTTC
many | TRBJ2-2 | 16 | TRBV6-2/TRBV6-3 | TRBD2 | CASSRTGTINTGELFF | TGTGCCAGCAGTCGAACCGGGACTATCAACACCGGGGAGCTGTTTTTT
few | TRBJ1-1 | 13 | TRBV18 | NA | CASTDRSHTEAFF | TGTGCCAGCACGGATCGGTCCCACACTGAAGCTTTCTTT
few | TRBJ2-6 | 14 | TRBV20-1 | NA | CSALGTSGANVLTF | TGCAGTGCTTTGGGGACCTCTGGGGCCAACGTCCTGACTTTC
NA | TRBJ2-7 | 12 | TRBV18 | NA | CASSRAGFEQYF | TGTGCCAGCTCACGCGCGGGTTTCGAGCAGTACTTC
NA | TRBJ2-4 | 13 | TRBV7-9 | NA | CASSVDQQNIQYF | TGTGCCAGCAGCGTCGACCAGCAAAACATTCAGTACTTC
few | TRBJ2-3 | 16 | TRBV5-1 | NA | CASSSIQGGSTDTQYF | TGCGCCAGCAGCTCAATCCAGGGAGGAAGCACAGATACGCAGTATTTT
few | TRBJ2-1 | 15 | TRBV10-3 | TRBD2 | CAISDSGKALSEQFF | TGTGCCATCAGTGATAGCGGGAAAGCACTAAGTGAGCAGTTCTTC
few | TRBJ2-7 | 15 | TRBV5-4 | TRBD2 | CASSLDGGRAYEQYF | TGTGCCAGCAGCTTGGATGGAGGGAGGGCCTACGAGCAGTACTTC
few | TRBJ2-5 | 15 | TRBV19 | TRBD1 | CASSTMGQAVGTQYF | TGTGCCAGTAGTACCATGGGACAGGCTGTCGGGACCCAGTACTTC
few | TRBJ2-5 | 12 | TRBV3-1 | NA | CASSQVAETQYF | TGTGCCAGCAGCCAAGTAGCGGAGACCCAGTACTTC
few | TRBJ2-7 | 15 | TRBV7-2 | NA | CASSFIQGGSYEQYF | TGTGCCAGCAGCTTTATTCAGGGGGGCTCCTACGAGCAGTACTTC
few | TRBJ2-7 | 12 | TRBV20-1 | NA | CSASSGPGEQYF | TGCAGTGCTAGTTCCGGGCCTGGCGAGCAGTACTTC
few | TRBJ1-5 | 15 | TRBV20-1 | NA | CSALQGRGWHQPQHF | TGCAGTGCTCTACAGGGCAGGGGTTGGCATCAGCCCCAGCATTTT
NA | TRBJ1-1 | 13 | TRBV6-5 | NA | CASSYVQGSGAFF | TGTGCCAGCAGTTACGTTCAGGGTTCAGGGGCTTTCTTT
NA | TRBJ1-4 | 15 | TRBV7-9 | NA | CASSLGARSVEKLFF | TGTGCCAGCAGCTTAGGGGCCAGGTCGGTTGAAAAACTGTTTTTT
few | TRBJ2-7 | 14 | TRBV20-1 | TRBD1 | CSARGQGRSYEQYF | TGCAGTGCCCGAGGACAGGGACGCTCCTACGAGCAGTACTTC
few | TRBJ2-3 | 13 | TRBV20-1 | NA | CSAPDLRRGTQYF | TGCAGTGCTCCGGACCTCCGCCGGGGTACGCAGTATTTT
few | TRBJ1-5 | 18 | TRBV4-2 | NA | CASSQEGGETYSNQPQHF | TGTGCCAGCAGCCAAGAAGGGGGAGAAACTTATAGCAATCAGCCCCAGCATTTT
few | TRBJ1-5 | 13 | TRBV20-1 | NA | CSAARDLNQPQHF | TGCAGTGCTGCGCGAGACCTAAATCAGCCCCAGCATTTT
NA | TRBJ2-5 | 15 | TRBV6-2/TRBV6-3 | TRBD1 | CASSYARQGFETQYF | TGTGCCAGCAGTTACGCCCGACAGGGTTTCGAGACCCAGTACTTC
many | TRBJ1-6 | 17 | TRBV7-2 | TRBD1 | CASSKTGVQGLNSPLHF | TGTGCCAGCAGCAAGACAGGGGTTCAGGGTCTGAATTCACCCCTCCACTTT
many | TRBJ2-7 | 14 | TRBV20-1 | TRBD2 | CSAREASGVGEQYF | TGCAGTGCTAGAGAGGCTAGCGGGGTAGGCGAGCAGTACTTC
NA | TRBJ2-2 | 14 | TRBV2 | TRBD1 | CASRVQGRTGELFF | TGTGCCAGTAGGGTACAGGGGAGAACCGGGGAGCTGTTTTTT
NA | TRBJ1-1 | 16 | TRBV6-5 | TRBD1 | CASSYLLQSGGTEAFF | TGTGCCAGCAGTTACTTACTCCAGTCAGGGGGCACTGAAGCTTTCTTT
NA | TRBJ2-7 | 14 | TRBV20-1 | NA | CSARWLFPPHEQYF | TGCAGTGCTAGATGGCTCTTCCCTCCCCACGAGCAGTACTTC
few | TRBJ2-1 | 17 | TRBV7-9 | TRBD2 | CASSNPVSGGAGNEQFF | TGTGCCAGCAGCAACCCGGTTTCGGGGGGGGCCGGAAATGAGCAGTTCTTC
NA | TRBJ1-6 | 13 | TRBV10-3 | NA | CAIKEGTGSPLHF | TGTGCCATCAAAGAGGGGACGGGTTCACCCCTCCACTTT
NA | TRBJ2-7 | 14 | TRBV5-1 | NA | CASSLVRGTYEQYF | TGCGCCAGCAGCTTGGTACGGGGCACCTACGAGCAGTACTTC
few | TRBJ1-4 | 15 | TRBV20-1 | TRBD1 | CSARPGGATNEKLFF | TGCAGTGCTAGACCAGGGGGCGCGACTAATGAAAAACTGTTTTTT
few | TRBJ2-1 | 16 | TRBV7-2 | TRBD2 | CASSPSGLAGGNEQFF | TGTGCCAGCAGCCCATCGGGACTAGCGGGGGGCAATGAGCAGTTCTTC
few | TRBJ1-2 | 12 | TRBV20-1 | NA | CSASRTHYGYTF | TGCAGTGCTTCGCGGACTCACTATGGCTACACCTTC
NA | TRBJ2-1 | 14 | TRBV12-3/TRBV12-4 | TRBD1 | CASSAGTAYNEQFF | TGTGCCAGCAGCGCCGGGACAGCCTACAATGAGCAGTTCTTC